The next 19 T cell receptor beta chains were all read from a single sample in a study of cytomegalovirus exposure and HLA in healthy donors. The PCR employed 60 Vbeta primers together with 13 Jbeta primers. TCRdb's copy holds only in-frame clones and misses some; the assay was immunoSEQ multiplex PCR. The repertoire includes roughly 150,000 clones, 75% to 85% of them detected once, and roughly 5.6% sits in the top ten. Sample: PBMCs. These receptors came from a woman in her 40s in good health and CMV-seropositive.

The V gene is TRBV6-5, the J gene TRBJ2-7; a weak D match, TRBD2 (5 bases). V was cut by 4 bases and J by 0 bases, with 10 bases left in between. Looked up from germline, CDR1 is MNHEY and CDR2 is SVGAGI. CDR3 length: 14 residues. The CDR3 coding sequence is TGTGCCAGCAGTTTAGCGTTGAGCTCCTACGAGCAGTACTTC. Amino acids: CASSLALSSYEQYF.

The chain uses TRBV4-1 and TRBJ2-1; the D gene is possibly TRBD1 (5 bases). The ends were cut back, 1 base at V and 5 bases at J, with 9 bases in the middle. Germline assignment: CDR1 MGHRA and CDR2 YSYEKL. The CDR3 is 14 residues long. As DNA, the CDR3 is TGCGCCAGCAGCCAAGGAACAGGCGACAATGAGCAGTTCTTC. Protein product: CASSQGTGDNEQFF.

The rearrangement joins TRBV2 to TRBJ1-2; D remains ambiguous. Germline CDR1 and CDR2: SNHLY and FYNNEI. Trimming cost V 8 bases and J 8 bases, with 15 bases left between them. This CDR3 comprises 12 residues. The chain's CDR3 is CASGLQSGGYTF. CDR3 bases: TGTGCCAGCGGACTGCAATCGGGCGGCTACACCTTC.

This clone was seen just once. The CDR3 here is CASSSGTGQFF. The CDR3 DNA follows: TGTGCCAGCAGTTCCGGGACTGGCCAGTTCTTC. J is TRBJ2-1 and V is TRBV6-5; TRBD2 is a possible D gene (6 bases). V was pared by 4 bases and J by 13 bases, with 11 bases between. The CDR3 covers 11 residues. The germline V gene encodes CDR1 MNHEY and CDR2 SVGAGI.

The J gene is TRBJ1-4, the V gene TRBV5-1, with unresolved D. Germline CDR1 SGHRS, CDR2 YFSETQ. The V gene lost 1 base and the J gene lost 5 bases, with 9 bases spanning the gap. The CDR3 is 14 residues long. Here the CDR3 reads CASSLLYGNEKLFF. CDR3 sequence (DNA): TGCGCCAGCAGCTTGCTGTACGGGAATGAAAAACTGTTTTTT.

The gene calls are TRBV5-1 and TRBJ1-3; a weak D match, TRBD1 (5 bases). This CDR3 is 15 amino acids long. Germline values: CDR1 SGHRS, CDR2 YFSETQ. Trimming removed 4 bases from V and 0 bases from J, with 11 bases in between. The chain's CDR3 is CASSRDSDSGNTIYF. The CDR3 DNA is TGCGCCAGCAGCCGAGACAGCGACTCTGGAAACACCATATATTTT.

The V gene is TRBV5-1, the J gene TRBJ1-2, with 8 bases matching TRBD1. The germline gives CDR1 SGHRS, CDR2 YFSETQ. This CDR3 spans 14 amino acids. Unmatched junction bases numbered 10, after V lost 4 bases and J lost 8 bases. The CDR3 spells CASSLITDRAGYTF. In nucleotides, the CDR3 is TGCGCCAGCAGCCTGATAACGGACAGGGCGGGCTACACCTTC.

In its sample, this clone was seen a few times. This chain joins TRBV6-5 and TRBJ1-1; D unresolved. CDR1 and CDR2 from the germline V gene are MNHEY and SVGAGI. V was cut by 7 bases and J by 0 bases, with 3 bases left in between. This CDR3 spans 11 amino acids. Here the CDR3 reads CASNMNTEAFF. As DNA, the CDR3 is TGTGCCAGCAATATGAACACTGAAGCTTTCTTT.

The CDR3 reads CASRGTGFGYTF. The CDR3 DNA sequence: TGTGCCAGCAGGGGTACAGGGTTCGGCTACACCTTC. The chain is built from TRBV28 and TRBJ1-2, with D possibly TRBD1 on 6 matching bases. Trimming stripped 6 bases from V and 8 bases from J, with 13 bases between. In germline, CDR1 is MDHEN, CDR2 SYDVKM. The CDR3 extends over 12 amino acids.

The chain joins TRBV25-1 to TRBJ2-5; no clear D gene. Per germline, CDR1 MGHDK and CDR2 SYGVNS. CDR3 size: 14 residues. Trimming shortened V by 0 bases and J by 5 bases, and 10 bases separated the two germline ends. CDR3: CASSEYGTMETQYF. CDR3 DNA: TGTGCCAGCAGTGAATATGGTACAATGGAGACCCAGTACTTC.

V and J are TRBV11-2 and TRBJ2-1; TRBD2 aligns across 11 bases. CDR1 and CDR2 (germline): SGHAT, FQNNGV. V was pared by 5 bases and J by 12 bases, with 21 bases of the junction left unmatched. The CDR3 loop spans 18 amino acids. CDR3: CASSTPLGFGLAGGGQFF. In DNA, the CDR3 is TGTGCCAGCAGCACACCGCTGGGGTTTGGGCTAGCGGGAGGTGGGCAGTTCTTC. The variable domain in full, completed from reference TRBV11-2 and TRBJ2-1, reads EAGVAQSPRYKIIEKRQSVAFWCNPISGHATLYWYQQILGQGPKLLIQFQNNGVVDDSQLPKDRFSAERLKGVDSTLKIQPAKLEDSAVYLCASSTPLGFGLAGGGQFFGPGTRLTVL.

Concerning this clone itself: Mismatch with germline at one junction end may stem from a read error. This sequence joins TRBV7-8 and TRBJ2-7; TRBD2 matches at 9 bases. The CDR3 length is 13 residues. Germline V gene data show CDR1 as SGHVS and CDR2 as FQNEAQ. DNA for the CDR3: TGTGCCAGCAACTTAGCGGGAGCCTACGAGCAGTACTTC. As protein: CASNLAGAYEQYF.

This chain joins TRBV2 and TRBJ2-5; D not resolved. The J call is doubtful: the DNA matches TRBJ2-7 better. This CDR3 has 11 amino acids. Germline V gene lookup returns CDR1 SNHLY and CDR2 FYNNEI. For the CDR3, the DNA is TGTGCCAGCAGTTACTACTACGAGCAGTACTTC. Amino acid sequence: CASSYYYEQYF.

This clone was seen a few times. The V and J genes are TRBV19 and TRBJ2-7; the match to TRBD1 covers 7 bases. The germline gives CDR1 LNHDA, CDR2 SQIVND (reference sequence). Germline trimming cut 4 bases from V and 2 bases from J; bases unmatched to any gene: 5. The CDR3 contains 14 residues. CDR3 in amino acids: CASSTGQETYEQYF. DNA of the CDR3: TGTGCCAGTAGTACTGGACAGGAAACCTACGAGCAGTACTTC.

The rearrangement links TRBV5-1 to TRBJ2-5; 9 bases map to TRBD2. Germline CDR1 SGHRS, CDR2 YFSETQ. The V segment lost 2 bases and the J segment 5 bases; nucleotides outside the gene matches: 10. This CDR3 contains 16 residues. CDR3 sequence reads: CASSFSGSRVTETQYF. As DNA, the CDR3 is TGCGCCAGCAGCTTTAGCGGGAGCCGAGTCACGGAGACCCAGTACTTC. Based on the CDR3 plus reference TRBV5-1 and TRBJ2-5, the full variable domain is KAGVTQTPRYLIKTRGQQVTLSCSPISGHRSVSWYQQTPGQGLQFLFEYFSETQRNKGNFPGRFSGRQFSNSRSEMNVSTLELGDSALYLCASSFSGSRVTETQYFGPGTRLLVL.

The V and J genes are TRBV9 and TRBJ2-2; D call uncertain. Germline V gene sequence: CDR1 SGDLS, CDR2 YYNGEE. V was clipped by 1 base and J by 0 bases, with 4 bases between them. This CDR3 has 14 residues. The CDR3 sequence is CASSVSSNTGELFF. The CDR3, as DNA: TGTGCCAGCAGCGTATCATCGAACACCGGGGAGCTGTTTTTT.

The rearrangement uses TRBV11-1 and TRBJ2-7; the match to TRBD2 covers 8 bases. The germline CDR1 and CDR2 sequences are SGHAT and FQDESV (reference sequence). The J segment lost 2 bases and the V segment lost 4 bases, leaving 7 bases of the junction unmatched. The CDR3 loop spans 15 amino acids. DNA for the CDR3: TGTGCCAGCAGCTCCGGGCCGGGGGGGACCTACGAGCAGTACTTC. As protein: CASSSGPGGTYEQYF.

This chain uses TRBV6-1 with TRBJ2-7; D unclear. The CDR3 runs to 13 residues. CDR1 MNHNS and CDR2 SASEGT come from the germline V gene. V lost 3 bases and J lost 0, with 6 bases in between. The CDR3 loop is CASSESSSYEQYF. The DNA of the CDR3 is TGTGCCAGCAGTGAGTCTAGCTCCTACGAGCAGTACTTC.

The chain joins TRBV15 to TRBJ1-5; D unclear. The CDR3 consists of 13 residues. CDR1 and CDR2 (germline): LNHNV, YYDKDF (reference sequence). V was shortened by 0 bases and J by 5 bases, with 5 bases between the two germline ends. CDR3 DNA sequence: TGTGCCACCAGCAGAGATCGTGATCAGCCCCAGCATTTT. Translation gives CATSRDRDQPQHF. Full variable domain (remainder filled in from reference TRBV15 and TRBJ1-5): DAMVIQNPRYQVTQFGKPVTLSCSQTLNHNVMYWYQQKSSQAPKLLFHYYDKDFNNEADTPDNFQSRRPNTSFCFLDIRSPGLGDTAMYLCATSRDRDQPQHFGDGTRLSIL.